This T cell receptor (beta chain) derives from a study of blood T cell repertoires in COVID-19. Study information: The United States, Italy and Spain provided the acute and convalescent COVID-19 samples.

In the original workflow: Researchers report that nucleated cell counts were estimated from reference gene primer amplification. The repertoire was sequenced with immunoSEQ multiplex PCR; TCRdb's copy has only in-frame clones and lacks some. V and J calls and clone size are copied from that table; D and trimming were computed from the DNA. The table has roughly 100,000 clones, around 66% seen once; the top ten hold about 5.9%. This CDR3 region has 13 residues. Germline V gives CDR1 MDHEN, CDR2 SYDVKM. With 5 bases removed from V and 7 bases from J, the gap between germline ends came to 15 bases. The rearrangement joins TRBV28 to TRBJ2-7; D might be TRBD2 (5 bases). Source material: peripheral blood. The TCR originated in a man older than 75 with acute or convalescent COVID-19. CDR3 sequence (DNA): TGTGCCAGCAGTAGTCGTGGAGGCAGGGAGCAGTACTTC. Protein: CASSSRGGREQYF.